One sample yielded the 22 T cell receptor beta chains listed below, sequenced in a study of T-cell memory formation after mild COVID-19 (TCRdb year 2021). Libraries were prepared through 5' RACE. Sequencing instrument: Illumina NovaSeq 6000. Starting from the raw public reads, TCRdb applied fastp trimming at Q25, assembled clones with MiXCR and retained in-frame beta chains. Rows are unified per CDR3 protein, each entry keeping the most common DNA and genes. Here the sample has approximately 290,000 distinct CDR3 sequences; roughly 8% occur a single time. Jointly, the top ten make up less than 25% of the sample. Sequencing was carried out using PBMCs or a T cell subset sorted from them (not recorded which). These receptors were taken from a man aged 18 to 29 who had mild COVID-19 (a few samples of this study predate the infection). The sample titles of this study are shuffled in the database, so cell type and time point are left out; the donor was told from shared clones.

This clonotype occurred many times. The gene calls are TRBV6-5 and TRBJ2-7; D is possibly TRBD1 or TRBD2 (6 bases each). V was trimmed by 3 bases and J by 6 bases, leaving 12 bases between them. The CDR3 extends over 13 amino acids. CDR1 is MNHEY, CDR2 SVGAGI, per germline. The CDR3 DNA reads TGTGCCAGCAGTTATGTACAGGGAGGCGAGCAGTACTTC. It translates to CASSYVQGGEQYF.

This clonotype occurred many times. The V and J genes are TRBV12-3 or TRBV12-4 and TRBJ2-3; tentatively, D is TRBD1 (5 bases). The length of the CDR3 is 15 residues. V shed 2 bases and J shed 1 base, with 10 bases lying between them. CDR3 region: CASSLSVQGTDTQYF. The CDR3 DNA is TGTGCCAGCAGTTTATCGGTACAGGGCACAGATACGCAGTATTTT.

This clonotype was found many times. The chain uses TRBV5-1 and TRBJ1-1; 7 nucleotides line up with TRBD1. Germline V gene data show CDR1 as SGHRS and CDR2 as YFSETQ. V trimming: 4 bases; J trimming: 1 base; junction bases outside the gene matches: 4. The CDR3 is made up of 14 amino acids. The CDR3 bases are TGCGCCAGCAGCACGGGACAGCCGAACACTGAAGCTTTCTTT. Translating it yields CASSTGQPNTEAFF. Full variable domain (rest looked up from reference TRBV5-1 and TRBJ1-1): KAGVTQTPRYLIKTRGQQVTLSCSPISGHRSVSWYQQTPGQGLQFLFEYFSETQRNKGNFPGRFSGRQFSNSRSEMNVSTLELGDSALYLCASSTGQPNTEAFFGQGTRLTVV.

This clonotype showed up many times. The chain is built from TRBV7-8 and TRBJ2-3, with a possible D match to TRBD2 (5 bases). Germline V CDR1 and CDR2: SGHVS, FQNEAQ. This CDR3 contains 15 residues. The ends were cut back, 4 bases at V and 8 bases at J, with 19 bases in the middle. CDR3 bases: TGTGCCAGCAGCTCACTGGACTCCCGCGTGGGTACGCAGTATTTT. It translates to CASSSLDSRVGTQYF.

The chain employs TRBV18 and TRBJ2-2; possible D gene TRBD2, 5 bases. This CDR3 has 17 amino acids. Trimming took off 1 base at V and 0 bases at J, with 12 bases between the two ends. Germline assignment: CDR1 KGHSH and CDR2 LQKENI. The CDR3 sequence is CASSPLVHGTNTGELFF. CDR3 nucleotides: TGTGCCAGCTCACCACTTGTACACGGGACGAACACCGGGGAGCTGTTTTTT.

This clonotype was counted at least ten times. The J gene is TRBJ2-3, the V gene TRBV29-1, with a tentative D call TRBD2 (6 bases). CDR1 is SQVTM, CDR2 ANQGSEA, per germline. The CDR3 consists of 14 residues. The ends were cut back, 1 base at V and 2 bases at J, with 10 bases in the middle. CDR3 amino acids: CSVEGGVSTDTQYF. The CDR3 DNA sequence: TGCAGCGTTGAAGGGGGGGTGTCCACAGATACGCAGTATTTT.

The chain carries TRBV10-3 and TRBJ2-7, with TRBD2 matching over 8 bases. Germline CDR1 reads ENHRY; CDR2 reads SYGVKD. The CDR3 length is 13 residues. V trimming: 6 bases; J trimming: 5 bases; junction bases outside the gene matches: 6. CDR3 loop: CAIRASGGHEQYV. CDR3 DNA sequence: TGTGCCATCAGGGCCAGCGGGGGTCACGAGCAGTACGTC.

This clonotype appeared a few times. The chain recombines TRBV7-2 with TRBJ2-1, with 12 nucleotides matching TRBD2. The CDR3 is 15 amino acids. Per the germline V gene, CDR1 is SGHTA and CDR2 is FQGNSA. V gave up 3 bases and J gave up 5 bases; unmatched junction bases: 2. The CDR3 nucleotides are TGTGCCAGCAGCTTGGGACTAGCGGGCCACAATGAGCAGTTCTTC. Translation: CASSLGLAGHNEQFF.

This clonotype has a handful of counts. V and J are TRBV11-3 and TRBJ2-2, with no clear D. From germline, CDR1 is SGHNT and CDR2 YENEEA. The CDR3 contains 14 residues. V was shortened by 0 bases and J by 7 bases, with 9 bases between the two germline ends. As DNA, the CDR3 is TGTGCCAGCAGCTTAGACTACGGACGCGGGGAGCTGTTTTTT. Its protein is CASSLDYGRGELFF.

This clonotype was seen only a few times. The rearrangement uses TRBV20-1 and TRBJ2-2; TRBD2 matches 9 bases. Germline CDR1 and CDR2: DFQATT and SNEGSKA (reference sequence). With 5 bases clipped from V and 4 bases from J, the junction kept 8 bases outside the gene matches. The CDR3 is 15 residues long. CDR3 DNA: TGCAGTGCTCCGACTAGCGGAGACGTCACCGGGGAGCTGTTTTTT. This encodes CSAPTSGDVTGELFF.

This clonotype has only a few counts. This chain joins TRBV27 and TRBJ2-3; no clear D. From germline, CDR1 is MNHEY and CDR2 SMNVEV (reference sequence). The CDR3 runs 13 residues. The ends were cut back, 7 bases at V and 5 bases at J, with 13 bases in the middle. The CDR3, as DNA: TGTGCCAGCAAGGGTTTCCTGGGAGATACGCAGTATTTT. It yields the protein CASKGFLGDTQYF.

The rearrangement links TRBV7-2 to TRBJ2-6; 9 nucleotides agree with TRBD1. The germline V gene has CDR1 SGHTA and CDR2 FQGNSA. CDR3 length: 19 residues. V was pared by 4 bases and J by 0 bases, with 10 bases of the junction left unmatched. CDR3: CASSSPAGQGSSGANVLTF. CDR3 nucleotides: TGTGCCAGCAGCTCACCCGCGGGACAGGGATCCTCTGGGGCCAACGTCCTGACTTTC.

This clonotype was seen a few times. The chain couples TRBV19 to TRBJ2-7; perhaps TRBD2 as D (6 bases). V dropped 7 bases and J dropped 0 bases, with 16 bases sitting between them. Germline values: CDR1 LNHDA, CDR2 SQIVND (reference sequence). This CDR3 comprises 15 residues. The CDR3 nucleotides are TGTGCCAGTACCAGCGGGCCTTCGAGCTCCTACGAGCAGTACTTC. It translates to CASTSGPSSSYEQYF.

CDR3 nucleotide sequence: TGTGCCATCAGCAGGTGGCCGAGGGGGCGCATAGGTCAGCCCCAGCATTTT. Translated, it gives CAISRWPRGRIGQPQHF. This chain links TRBV10-3 with TRBJ1-5; TRBD1 matches at 7 bases. This CDR3 contains 17 residues. Germline V gives CDR1 ENHRY, CDR2 SYGVKD. Trimming took 6 bases from V and 6 from J; bases not matched to a gene: 17.

This clonotype was picked up a small number of times. This chain links TRBV5-6 with TRBJ2-1; D unclear. The CDR3 runs to 14 residues. The germline V gene has CDR1 SGHDT and CDR2 YYEEEE. The V end lost 1 base, the J end lost 8 bases, and 13 bases lay between the germline ends. CDR3 sequence reads: CASSLLGRSDEQFF. In DNA form, the CDR3 reads TGTGCCAGCAGCTTGTTGGGTCGGTCAGATGAGCAGTTCTTC. Based on the CDR3 plus reference TRBV5-6 and TRBJ2-1, the full variable domain is DAGVTQSPTHLIKTRGQQVTLRCSPKSGHDTVSWYQQALGQGPQFIFQYYEEEERQRGNFPDRFSGHQFPNYSSELNVNALLLGDSALYLCASSLLGRSDEQFFGPGTRLTVL.

The chain combines TRBV7-2 with TRBJ2-7; D assignment may be TRBD1 or TRBD2 (5 bases each). Germline CDR1 and CDR2: SGHTA and FQGNSA. This CDR3 is 14 amino acids long. The V end was cut by 0 bases, the J end by 2 bases, with 8 bases between. The CDR3 loop reads CASSLAGTTYEQYF. The CDR3 DNA reads as TGTGCCAGCAGCTTAGCAGGGACGACCTACGAGCAGTACTTC.

The rearrangement links TRBV15 to TRBJ2-5; TRBD1 or TRBD2 may be the D gene (5 bases each). This CDR3 has 13 amino acids. The germline V gene encodes CDR1 LNHNV and CDR2 YYDKDF (reference sequence). V shed 3 bases and J shed 4 bases, with 9 bases lying between them. The CDR3 reads CATSRVRGETQYF. CDR3 bases: TGTGCCACCAGCAGGGTGAGGGGAGAGACCCAGTACTTC.

This clonotype was counted at least ten times. The chain has TRBV12-3 or TRBV12-4 and TRBJ2-3; D unclear. V lost 6 bases and J 4 bases, leaving 11 bases between the germline ends. The length of the CDR3 is 13 residues. CDR3 DNA: TGTGCCAGCAGCTCCGACCGTCCAGATACGCAGTATTTT. Residues: CASSSDRPDTQYF.

The chain couples TRBV5-1 to TRBJ1-2; weak D call: TRBD1 (5 bases). Looked up from germline, CDR1 is SGHRS and CDR2 is YFSETQ. This CDR3 is 13 amino acids long. V dropped 3 bases and J dropped 8 bases, with 14 bases sitting between them. The CDR3 DNA reads as TGCGCCAGCAGCTCTCAGGGAGAAGGAGGCTACACCTTC. Its translation is CASSSQGEGGYTF.

The gene calls are TRBV20-1 and TRBJ2-1; D is uncertain. Germline values: CDR1 DFQATT, CDR2 SNEGSKA (reference sequence). V was cut by 5 bases and J by 7 bases, with 9 bases left in between. There are 11 residues in the CDR3. The CDR3 loop is CSAPIVNEQFF. CDR3 coding DNA: TGCAGTGCTCCCATAGTTAATGAGCAGTTCTTC.

The genes are TRBV5-5 and TRBJ1-1, with TRBD1 as a possible D gene (5 bases). Germline-derived CDR1 and CDR2 are SGHKS and YYEKEE (reference sequence). This CDR3 contains 14 residues. Deletions cut 4 bases from V and 3 bases from J, with 13 bases between. The CDR3 DNA reads as TGTGCCAGCAGCCAATCAGGGAGAGACACTGAAGCTTTCTTT. Protein product: CASSQSGRDTEAFF.

The table lists this clonotype with many counts. V and J are TRBV29-1 and TRBJ2-1; D may match TRBD1 or TRBD2 (5 bases each). Trimming took 3 bases from V and 4 from J, leaving 10 bases between them. This CDR3 region has 13 residues. The germline CDR1 and CDR2 sequences are SQVTM and ANQGSEA. The CDR3 coding sequence is TGCAGCGTTGAGGGGACCTCATACAATGAGCAGTTCTTC. It codes for CSVEGTSYNEQFF.